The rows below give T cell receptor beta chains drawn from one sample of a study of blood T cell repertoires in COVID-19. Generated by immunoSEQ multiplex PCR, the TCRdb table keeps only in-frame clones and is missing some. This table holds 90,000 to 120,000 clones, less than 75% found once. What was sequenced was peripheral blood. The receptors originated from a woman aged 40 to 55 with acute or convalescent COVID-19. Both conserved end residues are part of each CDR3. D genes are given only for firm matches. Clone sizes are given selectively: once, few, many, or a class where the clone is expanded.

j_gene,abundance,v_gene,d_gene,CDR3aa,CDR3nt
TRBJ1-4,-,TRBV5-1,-,CASSLDRNSNEKLFF,TGCGCCAGCAGCCTGGACAGAAACTCTAATGAAAAACTGTTTTTT
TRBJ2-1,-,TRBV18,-,CASSPQGGGEQFF,TGTGCCAGCTCCCCACAGGGGGGAGGGGAGCAGTTCTTC
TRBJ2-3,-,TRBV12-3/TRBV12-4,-,CASTTSSDTQYF,TGTGCCAGCACCACTTCTTCAGATACGCAGTATTTT
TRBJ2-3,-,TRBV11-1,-,CASSSSTDTQYF,TGTGCCAGCTCCTCTAGCACAGATACGCAGTATTTT
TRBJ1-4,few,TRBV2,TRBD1,CASSPQGGIEKLFF,TGTGCCAGCAGCCCACAGGGGGGTATCGAAAAACTGTTTTTT
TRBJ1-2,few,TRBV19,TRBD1,CASRKIGTGIYYTF,TGTGCCAGTAGGAAAATTGGGACAGGAATTTACTACACCTTC
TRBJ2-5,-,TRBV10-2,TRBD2,CASSDLSGEETQYF,TGCGCCAGCAGTGACCTTAGCGGGGAGGAGACCCAGTACTTC
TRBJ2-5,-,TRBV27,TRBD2,CASSLSWAHSGGFQETQYF,TGTGCCAGCAGTTTATCGTGGGCTCACAGCGGGGGGTTTCAAGAGACCCAGTACTTC
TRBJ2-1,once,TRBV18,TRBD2,CASSIAGGTTGNEQFF,TGTGCCAGCTCAATAGCGGGGGGTACTACCGGCAATGAGCAGTTCTTC
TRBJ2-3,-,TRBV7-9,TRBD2,CASSLGTSGDTDTQYF,TGTGCCAGCAGCCTCGGGACTAGCGGGGATACAGATACGCAGTATTTT
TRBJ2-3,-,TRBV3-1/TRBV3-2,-,CASSQVPDSTTDTQYF,TGTGCCAGCAGCCAAGTTCCTGACAGCACCACAGATACGCAGTATTTT
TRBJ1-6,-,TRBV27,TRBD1,CASSLGGDRVNSPLHF,TGTGCCAGCAGTTTGGGGGGGGACAGGGTCAATTCACCCCTCCACTTT
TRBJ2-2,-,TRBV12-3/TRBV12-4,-,CASRRGNTGELFF,TGTGCCAGCAGGCGGGGTAACACCGGGGAGCTGTTTTTT
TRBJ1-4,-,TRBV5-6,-,CASSFPTGSPLFF,TGTGCCAGCAGCTTCCCCACCGGTTCGCCTCTGTTTTTT
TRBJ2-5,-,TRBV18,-,CASARGTEETQYF,TGTGCCAGCGCCCGGGGGACAGAAGAGACCCAGTACTTC
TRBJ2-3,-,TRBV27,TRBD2,CASSTGTSYPSTDTQYF,TGTGCCAGCAGCACCGGGACTAGCTATCCTAGCACAGATACGCAGTATTTT
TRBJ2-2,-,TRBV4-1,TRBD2,CASRWGGVTGELFF,TGCGCCAGCAGATGGGGGGGGGTCACCGGGGAGCTGTTTTTT
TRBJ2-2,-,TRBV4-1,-,CASSPLRGRDTGELFF,TGCGCCAGCAGCCCCTTGCGGGGGCGCGACACCGGGGAGCTGTTTTTT
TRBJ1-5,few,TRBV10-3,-,CAISDNNQPQHF,TGTGCCATCAGCGACAACAATCAGCCCCAGCATTTT
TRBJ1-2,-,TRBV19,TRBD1,CASSTPGQGPQLRGYTF,TGTGCCAGTAGTACGCCGGGACAGGGGCCTCAACTGAGGGGCTACACCTTC
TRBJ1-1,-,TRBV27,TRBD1,CASRGRQGAQAFF,TGTGCCAGCAGGGGAAGACAGGGGGCACAAGCTTTCTTT
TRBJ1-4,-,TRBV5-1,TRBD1,CASSLGQETEKLFF,TGCGCCAGCAGCCTGGGACAGGAAACGGAAAAACTGTTTTTT
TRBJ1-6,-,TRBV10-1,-,CASSETGNNSPLHF,TGCGCCAGCAGTGAGACAGGGAATAATTCACCCCTCCACTTT
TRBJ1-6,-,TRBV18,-,CASSPTAQNNSPLHF,TGTGCCAGCTCACCAACGGCACAGAATAATTCACCCCTCCACTTT
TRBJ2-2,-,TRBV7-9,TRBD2,CASSPRLAGGTGELFF,TGTGCCAGCAGCCCCCGACTAGCGGGGGGCACCGGGGAGCTGTTTTTT
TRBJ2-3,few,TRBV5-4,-,CASSRSGGGSTDTQYF,TGTGCCAGCAGCCGCTCTGGCGGGGGCAGCACAGATACGCAGTATTTT
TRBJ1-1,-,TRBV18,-,CASSQNTNTEAFF,TGTGCCAGCTCCCAGAATACCAACACTGAAGCTTTCTTT
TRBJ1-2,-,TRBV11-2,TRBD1,CASSHTPGQLVNTF,TGTGCCAGCAGCCACACCCCGGGACAGCTGGTTAACACCTTC
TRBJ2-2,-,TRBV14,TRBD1,CASRDRVNTGELFF,TGTGCCAGCCGGGACAGGGTGAACACCGGGGAGCTGTTTTTT
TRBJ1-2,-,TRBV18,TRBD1,CASSRPGEGAYGYTF,TGTGCCAGCTCACGACCGGGAGAGGGGGCCTATGGCTACACCTTC
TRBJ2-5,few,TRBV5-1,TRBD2,CASTVLGGIQETQYF,TGCGCCAGCACCGTCCTCGGGGGGATCCAAGAGACCCAGTACTTC
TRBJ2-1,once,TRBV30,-,CAWSVYQTVYNEQFF,TGTGCCTGGAGTGTTTACCAGACAGTTTACAATGAGCAGTTCTTC
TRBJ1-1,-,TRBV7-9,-,CASSFSPGHRERTEAFF,TGTGCCAGCAGCTTCTCCCCCGGACACAGGGAACGGACTGAAGCTTTCTTT
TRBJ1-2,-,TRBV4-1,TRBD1,CASSPDRGRDGYTF,TGCGCCAGCAGCCCTGACAGGGGTCGAGATGGCTACACCTTC
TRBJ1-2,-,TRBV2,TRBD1,CASSTRDRGSYTF,TGTGCCAGCAGCACCCGGGACAGGGGTAGCTACACCTTC
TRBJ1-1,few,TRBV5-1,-,CASSYNRGIDTEAFF,TGCGCCAGCAGCTACAATAGGGGAATTGACACTGAAGCTTTCTTT
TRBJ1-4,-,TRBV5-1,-,CASSPATVSFEKLFF,TGCGCCAGCAGCCCGGCGACAGTTTCATTTGAAAAACTGTTTTTT
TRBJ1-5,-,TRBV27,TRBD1,CASSPGTAWAPQHF,TGTGCCAGCAGCCCAGGGACAGCCTGGGCGCCCCAGCATTTT
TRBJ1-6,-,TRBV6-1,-,CASRKTLRQESPLHF,TGTGCCAGCAGGAAAACTCTACGACAAGAATCACCCCTCCACTTT
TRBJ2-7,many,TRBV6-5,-,CASSYSRSGSYYEQYF,TGTGCCAGCAGTTACTCGCGAAGCGGGTCTTACTACGAGCAGTACTTC
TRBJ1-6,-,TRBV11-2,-,CASSLAFRQLNGSPLHF,TGTGCCAGCAGCTTAGCATTCCGACAATTAAACGGATCGCCCCTCCACTTT
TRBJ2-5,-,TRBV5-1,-,CASSLWGAGQETQYF,TGCGCCAGCAGCTTGTGGGGCGCGGGACAAGAGACCCAGTACTTC
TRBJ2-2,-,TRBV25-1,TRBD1,CASTMTGAATGELFF,TGTGCCAGCACCATGACAGGGGCGGCGACCGGGGAGCTGTTTTTT
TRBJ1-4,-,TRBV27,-,CASSFSAFSSNEKLFF,TGTGCCAGCAGTTTTTCAGCTTTTAGCTCTAATGAAAAACTGTTTTTT
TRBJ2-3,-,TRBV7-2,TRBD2,CASSLGLAGGITDTQYF,TGTGCCAGCAGCTTGGGGCTAGCGGGGGGTATCACAGATACGCAGTATTTT
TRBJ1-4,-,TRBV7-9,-,CASSRLWGEREKLFF,TGTGCCAGCAGCCGCCTGTGGGGGGAGCGCGAAAAACTGTTTTTT
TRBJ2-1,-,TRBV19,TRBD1,CASRTGQGSNEQFF,TGTGCCAGTAGGACGGGACAGGGAAGCAATGAGCAGTTCTTC
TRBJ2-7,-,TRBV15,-,CATSRATPYEQYF,TGTGCCACCAGCAGAGCTACCCCCTACGAGCAGTACTTC
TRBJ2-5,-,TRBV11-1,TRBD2,CASSPWTSLGETQYF,TGTGCCAGCAGCCCCTGGACTAGCTTGGGAGAGACCCAGTACTTC
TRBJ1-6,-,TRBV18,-,CASSPSGGYNSPLHF,TGTGCCAGCTCACCGTCCGGAGGATATAATTCACCCCTCCACTTT
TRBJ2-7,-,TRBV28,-,CASSRVSGREQYF,TGTGCCAGCTCCAGGGTTAGTGGTCGCGAGCAGTACTTC
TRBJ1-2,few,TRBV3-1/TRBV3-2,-,CASSPRGGSAGYTF,TGTGCCAGCAGCCCAAGAGGGGGTAGCGCGGGCTACACCTTC
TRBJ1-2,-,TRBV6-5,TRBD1,CASSPGQGGGYTF,TGTGCCAGCAGTCCGGGACAGGGGGGTGGCTACACCTTC
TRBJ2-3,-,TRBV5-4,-,CASSLTSKGTDTQYF,TGTGCCAGCAGTCTCACTAGTAAGGGCACAGATACGCAGTATTTT
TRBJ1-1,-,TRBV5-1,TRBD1,CASSATVLLQGQNTEAFF,TGCGCCAGCAGCGCGACCGTGCTTTTACAGGGGCAGAACACTGAAGCTTTCTTT
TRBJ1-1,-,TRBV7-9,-,CASTRGTGRTEAFF,TGTGCCAGCACCCGCGGGACGGGACGCACTGAAGCTTTCTTT
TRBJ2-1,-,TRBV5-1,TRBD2,CASSLQGLAGGIEQFF,TGCGCCAGCAGCTTACAAGGACTAGCGGGGGGGATTGAGCAGTTCTTC
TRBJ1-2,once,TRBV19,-,CATERKGGYGYTF,TGTGCCACCGAGAGGAAGGGGGGGTATGGCTACACCTTC
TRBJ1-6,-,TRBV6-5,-,CASSYEGRSPLHF,TGTGCCAGCAGTTACGAGGGCCGTTCACCCCTCCACTTT